Described below is a single TCR beta chain sequence and its context. This CDR3 spans 16 amino acids. From germline, CDR1 is SGHDT and CDR2 YYEEEE. The V end was cut by 1 base, the J end by 1 base, with 12 bases between. Assay runs were performed at deep level. Clones were read by immunoSEQ multiplex PCR, and TCRdb kept only the in-frame ones, dropping some. This table has roughly 1,000,000 clones, around 82% appearing once. These data belong to a study of shared clonotypes between healthy human individuals. Material: memory CD4+ T cells from PBMCs. Stated subset: CD45RA-negative fraction. The chain links TRBV5-6 to TRBJ1-5; TRBD1 is a possible D gene (6 bases). This TCR derives from a man aged 18-30 years in good health. Some clones in this sample may be carry-over from other donors' samples. CDR3 coding DNA: TGTGCCAGCAGCTTGTATGGGGGCAGGAGCAATCAGCCCCAGCATTTT. Residues: CASSLYGGRSNQPQHF.